In this sample, the clone carrying this T cell receptor beta chain turned up a few times. Repertoires were generated with immunoSEQ multiplex PCR, while TCRdb's copy carries only in-frame clones and drops some. The sample includes some 66,000 clones, around 88% of them seen just once. Time point specified: pretreatment peripheral blood. These data belong to a study of PD-L1 blockade in urothelial cancer. For the study at large: About 85% of the roughly 29 patients were men whose urothelial cancer was bladder-origin.

Here the sequenced sample was PBMCs, taken around atezolizumab (anti-PD-L1) treatment. This clonotype originated in a man between 60 and 70 years old with urothelial cancer.

The CDR3 spells CASSFLGGANQPQHF. The CDR3 region has the DNA TGTGCCAGCAGCTTTCTGGGAGGAGCTAATCAGCCCCAGCATTTT. This sequence joins TRBV7-2 and TRBJ1-5; D unresolved. The ends were cut back, 3 bases at V and 4 bases at J, with 13 bases in the middle. The CDR3 contains 15 residues. Looked up from germline, CDR1 is SGHTA and CDR2 is FQGNSA.